Shown below are 24 T cell receptor beta chains from a single sample sequenced in a study of blood T cell repertoires in COVID-19. Produced via immunoSEQ multiplex PCR; TCRdb's table is partial and in-frame only. The sample carries 450,000 or so clones, roughly 91% recorded once. Sample: PBMCs or T cells enriched from blood (not recorded which). These receptors came from a man aged 18 to 35 who had recovered from COVID-19.

J is TRBJ2-2 and V is TRBV3-1 (or the pseudogene TRBV3-2); maybe TRBD2 (5 bases). The germline V gene encodes CDR1 LGHDT and CDR2 YNNKEL (reference sequence). The germline V and J ends were trimmed by 3 bases and 5 bases, with 7 bases remaining between them. This CDR3 has 13 amino acids. CDR3 DNA: TGTGCCAGCAGCCAGGACTGGACCGGGGAGCTGTTTTTT. This translates into CASSQDWTGELFF.

This chain uses TRBV7-8 with TRBJ2-7; 7 nucleotides match TRBD1. Germline V lookup: CDR1 SGHVS, CDR2 FQNEAQ. J was trimmed by 0 bases and V by 5 bases; bases with no gene match: 10. The CDR3 contains 16 residues. CDR3 loop: CASSALWDSSSYEQYF. In DNA form, the CDR3 reads TGTGCCAGCAGCGCCCTGTGGGACAGTAGCTCCTACGAGCAGTACTTC.

V and J are TRBV19 and TRBJ1-1; D gene ambiguous. The CDR3 is 15 amino acids. Germline CDR1 and CDR2: LNHDA and SQIVND (reference sequence). Trimming removed 3 bases from V and 0 bases from J, with 11 bases in between. The CDR3 reads CASSIAGTMNTEAFF. In nucleotides, the CDR3 is TGTGCCAGTAGTATCGCAGGCACCATGAACACTGAAGCTTTCTTT. Full variable domain (rest looked up from reference TRBV19 and TRBJ1-1): DGGITQSPKYLFRKEGQNVTLSCEQNLNHDAMYWYRQDPGQGLRLIYYSQIVNDFQKGDIAEGYSVSREKKESFPLTVTSAQKNPTAFYLCASSIAGTMNTEAFFGQGTRLTVV.

The rearrangement uses TRBV27 and TRBJ1-1; TRBD1 is a possible D gene (5 bases). This CDR3 is built from 14 residues. Trimming pared 3 bases from V and 7 bases from J, leaving 15 bases between. Germline V CDR1 and CDR2: MNHEY, SMNVEV (reference sequence). The CDR3 region is CASSFLVGQGEAFF. The CDR3 DNA is TGTGCCAGCAGTTTCCTAGTGGGGCAGGGTGAAGCTTTCTTT.

This clone was recorded only once. V usage is TRBV18 and J usage is TRBJ1-2; TRBD1 is a possible D gene (5 bases). CDR1 KGHSH and CDR2 LQKENI come from the germline V gene. Trimming left V 1 base short and J 6 bases short, with 15 bases between. This CDR3 contains 15 residues. The CDR3 here is CASSPRPGEGDGYTF. The CDR3 nucleotides read TGTGCCAGCTCACCACGGCCAGGCGAAGGGGATGGCTACACCTTC.

The chain has TRBV2 and TRBJ2-1; 9 bases are a match to TRBD2. Unmatched junction bases numbered 6, after V lost 10 bases and J lost 5 bases. CDR3 length: 13 amino acids. CDR1 is SNHLY, CDR2 FYNNEI, per germline. The CDR3: CATGLALHNEQFF. CDR3 coding DNA: TGTGCCACGGGACTAGCTTTGCACAATGAGCAGTTCTTC.

The chain carries TRBV5-8 and TRBJ2-1; TRBD2 matches 7 bases. V shed 3 bases, J shed 4 bases, and the junction held 13 bases outside the gene matches. Per the germline V gene, CDR1 is SGHTS and CDR2 is YDEGEE. This CDR3 spans 17 amino acids. The CDR3 loop reads CASSSSPGRGIYNEQFF. In DNA, the CDR3 is TGTGCCAGCAGCTCGAGCCCGGGGCGGGGGATTTACAATGAGCAGTTCTTC.

The chain has TRBV27 and TRBJ1-4; D might be TRBD1 (5 bases). From germline, CDR1 is MNHEY and CDR2 SMNVEV (reference sequence). This CDR3 is 14 amino acids long. V was cut by 8 bases and J by 11 bases, with 21 bases left in between. DNA of the CDR3: TGTGCCAGCCTCGGGACGGCTTCCGGGGGGAAACTGTTTTTT. This encodes CASLGTASGGKLFF. Combining the CDR3 with reference TRBV27 and TRBJ1-4 gives the whole variable domain EAQVTQNPRYLITVTGKKLTVTCSQNMNHEYMSWYRQDPGLGLRQIYYSMNVEVTDKGDVPEGYKVSRKEKRNFPLILESPSPNQTSLYFCASLGTASGGKLFFGSGTQLSVL.

This sequence joins TRBV4-1 and TRBJ2-5; TRBD2 might be the D (6 bases). V was trimmed by 4 bases and J by 2 bases, leaving 20 bases between them. This CDR3 has 17 amino acids. Germline CDR1 and CDR2: MGHRA and YSYEKL. The CDR3 spells CASSLRCGGLEQETQYF. The CDR3 bases are TGCGCCAGCAGCCTGAGATGCGGAGGGCTAGAGCAAGAGACCCAGTACTTC.

This rearrangement joins TRBV6-1 to TRBJ2-3; 10 bases map to TRBD2. This CDR3 comprises 19 residues. J gave up 2 bases and V 3 bases, and 14 bases lay outside the gene matches. Germline V gene sequence: CDR1 MNHNS, CDR2 SASEGT. CDR3 loop: CASSDDGLAGVWDTDTQYF. CDR3 coding DNA: TGTGCCAGCAGTGACGACGGGCTAGCGGGAGTTTGGGACACAGATACGCAGTATTTT.

The chain couples TRBV2 to TRBJ1-5, with TRBD1 as a possible D gene (5 bases). The germline V gene encodes CDR1 SNHLY and CDR2 FYNNEI. Trimming cost V 5 bases and J 0 bases, with 8 bases left between them. This CDR3 contains 14 residues. CDR3 sequence (DNA): TGTGCCAGCAGTTTCGACAGTAGCAATCAGCCCCAGCATTTT. Encoded protein: CASSFDSSNQPQHF.

The sample holds one count of this clone. Here the CDR3 reads CSASIGGQGGNQPQHF. Written as DNA, the CDR3 is TGCAGTGCTAGTATCGGGGGACAGGGGGGTAATCAGCCCCAGCATTTT. V and J are TRBV20-1 and TRBJ1-5, with 11 bases that match TRBD1. Germline V gene data show CDR1 as DFQATT and CDR2 as SNEGSKA (reference sequence). The J segment lost 4 bases and the V segment lost 3 bases, leaving 8 bases of the junction unmatched. This CDR3 has 16 residues.

The CDR3 protein is CASTPDIMNTEAFF. The CDR3 coding sequence is TGTGCCAGCACCCCGGACATTATGAACACTGAAGCTTTCTTT. The V gene is TRBV9, the J gene TRBJ1-1, with D possibly being TRBD1 (5 bases). Per the germline V gene, CDR1 is SGDLS and CDR2 is YYNGEE. This CDR3 is built from 14 residues. The germline V and J ends were trimmed by 6 bases and 0 bases, with 12 bases remaining between them.

The rearrangement uses TRBV9 and TRBJ1-1; a possible D gene is TRBD1 (6 bases). V lost 0 bases to trimming and J lost 0 bases, with 12 bases between them. CDR3 length equals 16 residues. Germline V lookup: CDR1 SGDLS, CDR2 YYNGEE. The CDR3 protein is CASSVGQGLMNTEAFF. The DNA of the CDR3 is TGTGCCAGCAGCGTAGGGCAGGGGCTAATGAACACTGAAGCTTTCTTT.

The chain couples TRBV19 to TRBJ1-1; no definite D call. Germline CDR1 is LNHDA and CDR2 is SQIVND (reference sequence). V was trimmed by 1 base and J by 5 bases, leaving 14 bases between them. The CDR3 extends over 15 amino acids. The CDR3, as DNA: TGTGCCAGTAGTATAGTACCCCGCGGAGGAACTGAAGCTTTCTTT. It is translated as CASSIVPRGGTEAFF. The full variable domain, in which reference TRBV19 and TRBJ1-1 provide the parts outside the CDR3, is DGGITQSPKYLFRKEGQNVTLSCEQNLNHDAMYWYRQDPGQGLRLIYYSQIVNDFQKGDIAEGYSVSREKKESFPLTVTSAQKNPTAFYLCASSIVPRGGTEAFFGQGTRLTVV.

The chain is built from TRBV2 and TRBJ2-6; D is unclear. Trimming cost V 7 bases and J 2 bases, with 9 bases left between them. Germline V gives CDR1 SNHLY, CDR2 FYNNEI. The CDR3 length is 14 residues. This chain's CDR3 is CASNINPGANVLTF. In nucleotides, the CDR3 is TGTGCCAGCAACATTAACCCTGGGGCCAACGTCCTGACTTTC.

This chain links TRBV11-2 with TRBJ2-2; D is possibly TRBD2 (5 bases). V gave up 5 bases and J gave up 4 bases, with 11 bases separating them. This CDR3 comprises 14 residues. CDR1 SGHAT and CDR2 FQNNGV come from the germline V gene. The CDR3 reads CASSLRTLTGELFF. The DNA for the CDR3 is TGTGCCAGCAGCCTGAGGACTCTCACCGGGGAGCTGTTTTTT.

This chain links TRBV4-1 with TRBJ1-4; the D gene is possibly TRBD1 (5 bases). Trimming removed 1 base from V and 4 bases from J, with 16 bases in between. Germline values: CDR1 MGHRA, CDR2 YSYEKL. The CDR3 is 17 residues long. CDR3 DNA: TGCGCCAGCAGCCAAGTAAGGGGAGGCTTTAGTAATGAAAAACTGTTTTTT. Translation gives CASSQVRGGFSNEKLFF.

A few counts support this clone. The chain couples TRBV2 to TRBJ1-5, with 7 bases identical to TRBD1. V was pared by 5 bases and J by 7 bases, with 8 bases of the junction left unmatched. Germline CDR1 reads SNHLY; CDR2 reads FYNNEI. This CDR3 spans 14 amino acids. The CDR3 nucleotides read TGTGCCAGCAGTAAACAGGGGCCAGGACAGCCCCAGCATTTT. As protein: CASSKQGPGQPQHF. The full variable domain, in which reference TRBV2 and TRBJ1-5 provide the parts outside the CDR3, is EPEVTQTPSHQVTQMGQEVILRCVPISNHLYFYWYRQILGQKVEFLVSFYNNEISEKSEIFDDQFSVERPDGSNFTLKIRSTKLEDSAMYFCASSKQGPGQPQHFGDGTRLSIL.

J is TRBJ2-2 and V is TRBV7-2; D is possibly TRBD1 (6 bases). The CDR3 extends over 15 amino acids. Germline V gene data show CDR1 as SGHTA and CDR2 as FQGNSA. V shed 5 bases and J shed 4 bases, with 14 bases lying between them. CDR3 DNA: TGTGCCAGCAGCGACACAGGGTTGAGCACCGGGGAGCTGTTTTTT. Encoded protein: CASSDTGLSTGELFF.

The genes are TRBV4-1 and TRBJ1-2; D is uncertain. This CDR3 spans 17 amino acids. Germline CDR1 is MGHRA and CDR2 is YSYEKL. Trimming left V 0 bases short and J 8 bases short, with 22 bases between. The CDR3 DNA reads TGCGCCAGCAGCCAAGATGCCCCTTGGGAGGGCGCCTGGGGCTACACCTTC. This sequence encodes CASSQDAPWEGAWGYTF.

This chain connects TRBV7-9 to TRBJ2-7, with TRBD2 matching 8 bases. The germline CDR1 and CDR2 sequences are SEHNR and FQNEAQ (reference sequence). The CDR3 length is 17 residues. Germline trimming cut 6 bases from V and 7 bases from J; bases unmatched to any gene: 20. The chain's CDR3 is CASSSRGGTSGLGEQYF. CDR3 nucleotide sequence: TGTGCCAGCAGTTCAAGAGGTGGGACTAGTGGGTTAGGGGAGCAGTACTTC.

J is TRBJ1-3 and V is TRBV7-9; 7 bases map to TRBD1. The length of the CDR3 is 17 residues. Germline V lookup: CDR1 SEHNR, CDR2 FQNEAQ (reference sequence). Losses at the gene ends were 2 bases for V and 4 bases for J; bases not matched to a gene: 11. The CDR3 loop reads CASSLNGLRGQGNTIYF. CDR3 coding DNA: TGTGCCAGCAGCTTAAATGGTTTAAGGGGGCAAGGAAACACCATATATTTT.

This clone was seen only a few times. The rearrangement links TRBV5-6 to TRBJ1-2; TRBD1 agrees at 10 bases. J was trimmed by 8 bases and V by 2 bases; bases with no gene match: 9. Per the germline V gene, CDR1 is SGHDT and CDR2 is YYEEEE. The CDR3 covers 15 residues. CDR3 protein: CASSFRDRGIWGYTF. As DNA, the CDR3 is TGTGCCAGCAGCTTCCGGGACAGGGGAATATGGGGCTACACCTTC.